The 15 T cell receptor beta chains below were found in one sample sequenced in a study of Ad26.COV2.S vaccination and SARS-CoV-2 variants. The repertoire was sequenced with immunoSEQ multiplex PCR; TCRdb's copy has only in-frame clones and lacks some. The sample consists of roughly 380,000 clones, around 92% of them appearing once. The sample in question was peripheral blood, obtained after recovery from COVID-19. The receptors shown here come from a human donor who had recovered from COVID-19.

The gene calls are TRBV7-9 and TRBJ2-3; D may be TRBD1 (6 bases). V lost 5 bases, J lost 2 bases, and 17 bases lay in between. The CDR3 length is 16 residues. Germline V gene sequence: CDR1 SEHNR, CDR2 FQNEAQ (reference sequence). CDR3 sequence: CASSANREYLTDTQYF. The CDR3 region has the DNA TGTGCCAGCAGCGCTAACAGGGAGTACCTCACAGATACGCAGTATTTT.

The CDR3 nucleotides are TGTGCCACCAGTGATTCTCCCGCGGACACCGGGGAGCTGTTTTTT. Its protein product is CATSDSPADTGELFF. The chain carries TRBV24-1 and TRBJ2-2; no definite D call. The CDR3 is 15 residues long. Germline V lookup: CDR1 KGHDR, CDR2 SFDVKD. The V end lost 2 bases, the J end lost 3 bases, and 9 bases lay between the germline ends.

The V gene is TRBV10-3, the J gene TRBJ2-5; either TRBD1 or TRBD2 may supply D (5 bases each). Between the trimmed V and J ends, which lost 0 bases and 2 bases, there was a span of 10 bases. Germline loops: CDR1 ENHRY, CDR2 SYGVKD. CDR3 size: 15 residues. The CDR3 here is CAISESGTDQETQYF. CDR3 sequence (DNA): TGTGCCATCAGTGAGTCGGGGACGGATCAAGAGACCCAGTACTTC.

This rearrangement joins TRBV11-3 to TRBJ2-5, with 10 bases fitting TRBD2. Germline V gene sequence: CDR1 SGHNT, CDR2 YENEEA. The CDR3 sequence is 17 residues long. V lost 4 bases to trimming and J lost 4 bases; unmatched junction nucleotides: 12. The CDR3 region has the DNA TGTGCCAGCAGCTCCCGGCAGCGGGGGGGCCGTGGAGAGACCCAGTACTTC. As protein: CASSSRQRGGRGETQYF.

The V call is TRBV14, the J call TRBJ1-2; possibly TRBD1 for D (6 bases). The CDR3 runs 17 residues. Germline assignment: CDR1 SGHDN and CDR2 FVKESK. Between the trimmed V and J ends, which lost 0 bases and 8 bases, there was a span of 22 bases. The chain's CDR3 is CASSQDLVGGGERGYTF. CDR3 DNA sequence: TGTGCCAGCAGCCAAGATCTAGTCGGGGGCGGCGAACGGGGCTACACCTTC.

CDR3 residues: CAISVGDNEQYF. CDR3 in DNA: TGTGCCATCAGTGTAGGGGATAACGAGCAGTACTTC. The chain carries TRBV10-3 and TRBJ2-7; TRBD1 might be the D (5 bases). Germline CDR1 is ENHRY and CDR2 is SYGVKD. CDR3 size: 12 residues. Trimming cost V 4 bases and J 5 bases, with 9 bases left between them.

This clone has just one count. The CDR3 DNA follows: TGTGCCAGCAGCTTAGAGGTGGGGGGCTCGAACACCGGGGAGCTGTTTTTT. This encodes CASSLEVGGSNTGELFF. The chain recombines TRBV7-9 with TRBJ2-2; either TRBD1 or TRBD2 may supply D (6 bases each). In germline, CDR1 is SEHNR, CDR2 FQNEAQ (reference sequence). Trimming cost V 1 base and J 0 bases, with 12 bases left between them. The CDR3 length is 17 residues.

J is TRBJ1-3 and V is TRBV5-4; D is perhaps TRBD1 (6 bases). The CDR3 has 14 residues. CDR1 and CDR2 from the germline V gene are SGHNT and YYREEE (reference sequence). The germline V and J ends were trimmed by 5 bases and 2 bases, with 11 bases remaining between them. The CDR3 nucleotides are TGTGCCAGCAGGGCCTGGACAGCTGGAAACACCATATATTTT. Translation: CASRAWTAGNTIYF.

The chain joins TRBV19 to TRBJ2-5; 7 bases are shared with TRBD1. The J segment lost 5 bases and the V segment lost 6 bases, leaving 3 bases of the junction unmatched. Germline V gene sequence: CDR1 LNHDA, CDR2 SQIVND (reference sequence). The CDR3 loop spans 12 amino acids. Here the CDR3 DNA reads TGTGCCAGTAGGGACAGGTCGGAGACCCAGTACTTC. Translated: CASRDRSETQYF.

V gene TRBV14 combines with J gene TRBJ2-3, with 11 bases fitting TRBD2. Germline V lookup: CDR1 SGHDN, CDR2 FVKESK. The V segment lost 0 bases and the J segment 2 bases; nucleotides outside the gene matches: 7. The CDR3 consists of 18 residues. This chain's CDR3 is CASSQDRASGGPTDTQYF. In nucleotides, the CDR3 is TGTGCCAGCAGCCAAGATCGGGCTAGCGGGGGGCCCACAGATACGCAGTATTTT.

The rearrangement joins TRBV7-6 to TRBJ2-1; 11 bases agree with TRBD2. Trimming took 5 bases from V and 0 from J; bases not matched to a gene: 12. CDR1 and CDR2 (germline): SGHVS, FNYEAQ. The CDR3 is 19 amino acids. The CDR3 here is CASSPSLAGGRRSYNEQFF. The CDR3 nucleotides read TGTGCCAGCAGCCCCTCTCTAGCGGGGGGTAGACGCTCCTACAATGAGCAGTTCTTC.

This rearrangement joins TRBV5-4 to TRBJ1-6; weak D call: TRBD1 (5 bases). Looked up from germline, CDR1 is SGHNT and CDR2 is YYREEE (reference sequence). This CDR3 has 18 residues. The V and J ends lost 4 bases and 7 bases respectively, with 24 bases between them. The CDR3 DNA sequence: TGTGCCAGCAGCCCCACGGCCGACTTAGGGGCTCGAAATTCACCCCTCCACTTT. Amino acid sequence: CASSPTADLGARNSPLHF.

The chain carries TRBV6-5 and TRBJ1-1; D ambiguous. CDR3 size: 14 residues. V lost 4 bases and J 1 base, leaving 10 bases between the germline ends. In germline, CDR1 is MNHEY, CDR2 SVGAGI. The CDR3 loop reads CASSSWTANTEAFF. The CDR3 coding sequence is TGTGCCAGCAGTTCTTGGACGGCGAACACTGAAGCTTTCTTT.

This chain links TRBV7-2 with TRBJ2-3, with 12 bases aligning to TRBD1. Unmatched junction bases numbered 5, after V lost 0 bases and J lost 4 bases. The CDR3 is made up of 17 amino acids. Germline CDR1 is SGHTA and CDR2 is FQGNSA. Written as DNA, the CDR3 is TGTGCCAGCAGCTTAGCGGGACAGGGGGCTCGCGCAGATACGCAGTATTTT. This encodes CASSLAGQGARADTQYF. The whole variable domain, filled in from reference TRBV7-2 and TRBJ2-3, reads GAGVSQSPSNKVTEKGKDVELRCDPISGHTALYWYRQSLGQGLEFLIYFQGNSAPDKSGLPSDRFSAERTGGSVSTLTIQRTQQEDSAVYLCASSLAGQGARADTQYFGPGTRLTVL.

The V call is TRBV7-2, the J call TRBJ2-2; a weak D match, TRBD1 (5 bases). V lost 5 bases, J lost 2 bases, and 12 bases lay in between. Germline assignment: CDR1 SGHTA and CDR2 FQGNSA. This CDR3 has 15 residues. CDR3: CASSPQGFNTGELFF. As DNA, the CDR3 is TGTGCCAGCAGCCCCCAGGGATTTAACACCGGGGAGCTGTTTTTT. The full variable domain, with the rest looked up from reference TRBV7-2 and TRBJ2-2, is GAGVSQSPSNKVTEKGKDVELRCDPISGHTALYWYRQSLGQGLEFLIYFQGNSAPDKSGLPSDRFSAERTGGSVSTLTIQRTQQEDSAVYLCASSPQGFNTGELFFGEGSRLTVL.